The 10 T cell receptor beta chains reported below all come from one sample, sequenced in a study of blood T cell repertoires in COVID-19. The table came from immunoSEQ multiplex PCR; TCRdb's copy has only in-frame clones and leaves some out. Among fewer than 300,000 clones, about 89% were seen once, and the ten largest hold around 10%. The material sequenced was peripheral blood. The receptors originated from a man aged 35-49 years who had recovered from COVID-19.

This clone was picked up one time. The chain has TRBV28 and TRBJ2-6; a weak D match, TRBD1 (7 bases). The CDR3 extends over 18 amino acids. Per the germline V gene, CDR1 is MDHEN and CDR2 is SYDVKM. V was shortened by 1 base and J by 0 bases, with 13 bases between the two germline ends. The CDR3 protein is CASSLLGQGGSGANVLTF. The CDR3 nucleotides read TGTGCCAGCAGTTTATTGGGTCAGGGGGGCTCTGGGGCCAACGTCCTGACTTTC.

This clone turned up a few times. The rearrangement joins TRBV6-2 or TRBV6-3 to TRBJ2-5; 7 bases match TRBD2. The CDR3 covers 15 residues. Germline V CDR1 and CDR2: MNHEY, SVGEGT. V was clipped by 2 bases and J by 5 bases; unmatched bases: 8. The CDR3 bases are TGTGCCAGCAGTTACGGTGGGGGGGGTCGCGAGACCCAGTACTTC. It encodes CASSYGGGGRETQYF.

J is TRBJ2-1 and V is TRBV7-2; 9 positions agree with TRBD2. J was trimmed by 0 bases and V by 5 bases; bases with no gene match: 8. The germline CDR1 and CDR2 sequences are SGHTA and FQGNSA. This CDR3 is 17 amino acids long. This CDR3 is CASSRLAGPGSYNEQFF. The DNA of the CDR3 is TGTGCCAGCAGCCGTCTAGCGGGGCCAGGCTCCTACAATGAGCAGTTCTTC.

The CDR3 coding sequence is TGCGCCAGCAGCTTCGGGACTAATGAAAAACTGTTTTTT. It codes for CASSFGTNEKLFF. This sequence joins TRBV5-1 and TRBJ1-4; D gene uncertain. This CDR3 comprises 13 residues. V lost 2 bases, J lost 2 bases, and 4 bases lay in between. Germline V gene sequence: CDR1 SGHRS, CDR2 YFSETQ.

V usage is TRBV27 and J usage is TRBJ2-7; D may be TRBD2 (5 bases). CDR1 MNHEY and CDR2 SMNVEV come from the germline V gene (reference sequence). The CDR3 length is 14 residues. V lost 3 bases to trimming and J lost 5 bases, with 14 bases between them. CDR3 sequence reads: CASSFFGKFDEQYF. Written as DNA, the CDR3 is TGTGCCAGCAGTTTCTTCGGGAAATTCGACGAGCAGTACTTC.

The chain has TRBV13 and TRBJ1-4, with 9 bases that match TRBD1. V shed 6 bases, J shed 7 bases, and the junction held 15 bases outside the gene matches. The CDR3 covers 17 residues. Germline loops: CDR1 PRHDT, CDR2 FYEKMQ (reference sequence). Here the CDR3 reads CASSLGGQGVSGEKLFF. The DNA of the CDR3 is TGTGCCAGCAGTCTGGGGGGACAGGGAGTTTCGGGTGAAAAACTGTTTTTT.

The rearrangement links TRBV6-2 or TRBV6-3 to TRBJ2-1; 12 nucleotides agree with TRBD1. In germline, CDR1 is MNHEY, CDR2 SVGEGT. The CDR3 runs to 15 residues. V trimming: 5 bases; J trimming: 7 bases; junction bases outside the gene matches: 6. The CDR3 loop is CASSHRDRGHNEQFF. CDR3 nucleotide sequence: TGTGCCAGCAGTCACCGGGACAGGGGGCATAATGAGCAGTTCTTC.

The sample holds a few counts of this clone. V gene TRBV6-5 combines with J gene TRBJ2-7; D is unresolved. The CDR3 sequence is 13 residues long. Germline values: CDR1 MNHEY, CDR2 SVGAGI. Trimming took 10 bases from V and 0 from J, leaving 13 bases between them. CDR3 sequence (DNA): TGTGCCACCGACTCTCTGAGCTCCTACGAGCAGTACTTC. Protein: CATDSLSSYEQYF.

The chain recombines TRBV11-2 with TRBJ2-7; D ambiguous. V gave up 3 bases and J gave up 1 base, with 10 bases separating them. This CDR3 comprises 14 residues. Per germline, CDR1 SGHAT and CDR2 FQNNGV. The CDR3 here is CASSLAAGSYEQYF. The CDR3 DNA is TGTGCCAGCAGCTTGGCGGCCGGATCCTACGAGCAGTACTTC. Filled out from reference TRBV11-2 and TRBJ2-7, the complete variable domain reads EAGVAQSPRYKIIEKRQSVAFWCNPISGHATLYWYQQILGQGPKLLIQFQNNGVVDDSQLPKDRFSAERLKGVDSTLKIQPAKLEDSAVYLCASSLAAGSYEQYFGPGTRLTVT.

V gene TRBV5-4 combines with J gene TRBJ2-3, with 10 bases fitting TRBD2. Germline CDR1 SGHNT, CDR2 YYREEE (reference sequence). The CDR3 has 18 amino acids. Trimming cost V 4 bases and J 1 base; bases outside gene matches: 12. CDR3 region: CASSPKKAGGRGTDTQYF. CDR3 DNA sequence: TGTGCCAGCAGCCCTAAAAAAGCGGGAGGGCGAGGCACAGATACGCAGTATTTT.